This T cell receptor (beta chain) came from a study of shared clonotypes between healthy human individuals. Turning to the study itself: The cohort had two women and three men, ages 18 to 49.

Donors were healthy HIV-negative adults without recent acute infections or vaccinations. Trimming removed 5 bases at V and 6 bases at J, with 11 bases between. The CDR3 has 13 amino acids. Germline V CDR1 and CDR2: SNHLY, FYNNEI. Sorted-subset replicate PCR reactions contained around 220 ng DNA, corresponding to some 30,000 T cell genomes. Profiled with immunoSEQ multiplex PCR; TCRdb holds only in-frame clones, not every one. The sample lists hundreds of thousands of clones, around 73% occurring once. Sequenced input: memory CD4+ T cells sorted from blood. Subset indicated: CD45RA-negative fraction. This sequence joins TRBV2 and TRBJ2-4; D is undetermined. The sequence was collected from a woman younger than 45 in good health. CDR3 nucleotides: TGTGCCAGCAGTCTGAGTATCTTAAACATTCAGTACTTC. Translation: CASSLSILNIQYF.